This T cell receptor beta chain was retrieved from a study of T cell clusters in autoimmune cytopenias. This clonotype is medium-sized by frequency. CDR1 and CDR2 from the germline V gene are GTSNPN and SVGIG (reference sequence). This CDR3 is built from 16 residues. TRB was amplified by touch-down multiplex PCR, primer pools A and B combined. TCRdb reanalyzed the multiplex PCR reads, giving one entry per CDR3 protein sequence and no DNA. This repertoire includes approximately 12,000 distinct CDR3 sequences. TRB amplification used around 270 ng of peripheral blood genomic DNA. These data also formed part of another study, on T cell repertoires in aging, cancer and after chemotherapy.

The sequenced material came from peripheral blood. The receptor's source is a human donor in good health. This chain links TRBV30 with TRBJ2-3; with no DNA, the TCRdb D assignment of TRBD1 cannot be verified. The CDR3 here is CAWSVPWDHLTDTQYF.